One and the same sample provided the 29 T cell receptor delta chains below, sequenced in a study of delta chains in infants with herpesvirus infections. Gamma-chain- and delta-chain-specific primers converted PBMC RNA into TCR cDNA. TCRdb re-identified clones in the RT-PCR reads via CATT. The sample includes around 1,300 delta-chain clones, about 32% of them seen just once. The starting material was peripheral blood, obtained at time point 1 of longitudinal follow-up. These receptors were obtained from a human donor who was a Ugandan infant, either HIV-exposed or HIV-unexposed (not recorded which).

This clone is termed large. The genes are TRDV2 and TRDJ2; the match to TRDD3 covers 9 bases. CDR1 is GEAIGNYY, CDR2 EKD, per germline. V shed 2 bases and J 1 base; nucleotides not matched to a gene: 1. The CDR3 sequence is 15 residues long. The CDR3: CACDILGDLTAQLFF. Written as DNA, the CDR3 is TGTGCCTGTGACATACTGGGGGATTTGACAGCACAACTCTTCTTT.

This clone was seen a few times. The V and J genes are TRDV1 and TRDJ1; 7 bases match TRDD3. Trimming removed 5 bases from V and 0 bases from J; junction bases left unmatched: 18. From germline, CDR1 is TSWWSYY and CDR2 QGS. This CDR3 is built from 19 residues. CDR3 protein: CALGTPRGSWGLYTDKLIF. The CDR3 DNA sequence: TGTGCTCTTGGGACCCCTCGTGGGAGCTGGGGGTTGTACACCGATAAACTCATCTTT.

This clone was seen more than once but under ten times. Other nucleotide sequences from this sample produce the same CDR3. Here the CDR3 DNA reads TGTGCCTGTGACACACTGGGGGATGCGGACGATAAACTCATCTTT. Its translation is CACDTLGDADDKLIF. The chain combines TRDV2 with TRDJ1, with 10 bases identical to TRDD3. CDR1 GEAIGNYY and CDR2 EKD come from the germline V gene. The CDR3 is 15 amino acids. Trimming removed 1 base from V and 4 bases from J; junction bases left unmatched: 5.

This clone is large (0.1 to 1%) by share. The chain recombines TRDV3 with TRDJ1, with 8 bases lining up with TRDD3. The CDR3 has 16 residues. Germline CDR1 and CDR2: TVYSNPD and GDNSRS (reference sequence). With V trimmed by 3 bases and J by 0 bases, 12 bases remained unmatched. The CDR3 protein is CAFLLRWGTYTDKLIF. The CDR3 bases are TGTGCCTTCCTCCTACGCTGGGGGACCTACACCGATAAACTCATCTTT.

By share of the sample, this clone is large. V and J are TRDV1 and TRDJ1, with 9 bases aligning to TRDD3. This CDR3 spans 21 amino acids. Germline V lookup: CDR1 TSWWSYY, CDR2 QGS. Losses at the gene ends were 4 bases for V and 2 bases for J; bases not matched to a gene: 23. CDR3 DNA: TGTGCTCTTGGGGGGATTTCCTACCCCACAACTGGGGGAACACAGACCGATAAACTCATCTTT. The encoded protein is CALGGISYPTTGGTQTDKLIF.

As concerns this clone: A much larger clone is a single base away; this may be a read error. The chain is built from TRDV1 and TRDJ3; a possible D gene is TRDD3 (7 bases). This CDR3 contains 21 residues. The germline CDR1 and CDR2 sequences are TSWWSYY and QGS. Trimming removed 7 bases from V and 2 bases from J, with 27 bases in between. In nucleotides, the CDR3 is TGTGCTCTTGCAACCCTTCCAAACTGGTGGATACGCCCCTGGGACACCCGACAGATGTTTTTC. It codes for CALATLPNWWIRPWDTRQMFF.

To note about this clone: A much more abundant neighbour one base away suggests this may be a read error. The genes are TRDV2 and TRDJ3; 7 bases align to TRDD3. Germline V CDR1 and CDR2: GEAIGNYY, EKD. The length of the CDR3 is 19 residues. The CDR3 nucleotides are TGTGCCTGTGACACGAGGGGATATCCCCTCTCCTGGGACACCCGACAGAAGTTTTTC. It encodes CACDTRGYPLSWDTRQKFF.

This clone is deemed large. The rearrangement uses TRDV1 and TRDJ1; 7 nucleotides align to TRDD3. V shed 5 bases, J shed 1 base, and the junction held 19 bases outside the gene matches. The CDR3 is 19 residues long. CDR1 TSWWSYY and CDR2 QGS come from the germline V gene. CDR3 region: CALGPTSPGWGDPTDKLIF. The CDR3 nucleotides read TGTGCTCTTGGGCCAACTTCTCCGGGCTGGGGGGACCCCACCGATAAACTCATCTTT.

By share of the sample, this clone is large (0.1 to 1%). The genes are TRDV1 and TRDJ1, with D perhaps matching TRDD2 (6 bases). Per germline, CDR1 TSWWSYY and CDR2 QGS. V was trimmed by 2 bases and J by 0 bases, leaving 25 bases between them. The CDR3 has 20 residues. CDR3 DNA sequence: TGTGCTCTTGGGGAAATGCCCTTCCCCTGGAGGGAACCGTACACCGATAAACTCATCTTT. This gives the protein CALGEMPFPWREPYTDKLIF.

In the case of this clone: A much larger clone sits a single nucleotide away, making a read error possible. Other DNA variants within this sample encode the same CDR3. The V gene is TRDV1, the J gene TRDJ1; 13 nucleotides align to TRDD3. CDR3 size: 21 residues. V lost 6 bases to trimming and J lost 1 base; unmatched junction nucleotides: 20. Germline V lookup: CDR1 TSWWSYY, CDR2 QGS. The CDR3 nucleotides read TGTGCTCTTGGAGCTGGTCCTTCCTACTGGGGGATACGAGGGGGCACCGATAAACTCATCTTT. Translating it yields CALGAGPSYWGIRGGTDKLIF.

On this clone itself: This could be a read error, since a much larger clone is one nucleotide away. The chain joins TRDV1 to TRDJ1, with 10 bases aligning to TRDD3. Germline CDR1 TSWWSYY, CDR2 QGS. The trim removed 5 bases at V and 0 bases at J, leaving 6 bases unmatched. CDR3 length: 16 amino acids. This chain's CDR3 is CALGSYWGMYTDKLIF. The CDR3 DNA sequence: TGTGCTCTTGGGTCGTACTGGGGGATGTACACCGATAAACTCATCTTT.

On this clone itself: A much larger clone lies a single base off, so this may be a read error. The V gene is TRAV29/DV5, the J gene TRDJ1, with 12 bases fitting TRDD3. Trimming took 0 bases from V and 1 from J; bases not matched to a gene: 7. The CDR3 runs 17 residues. The germline gives CDR1 NSMFDY, CDR2 ISSIKDK. The CDR3 spells CAASGLNWGILTDKLIF. CDR3 nucleotides: TGTGCAGCAAGCGGGCTCAACTGGGGGATACTCACCGATAAACTCATCTTT.

V usage is TRDV1 and J usage is TRDJ1; 12 positions match TRDD3. The CDR3 loop spans 18 amino acids. Trimming cost V 1 base and J 10 bases; bases outside gene matches: 16. Germline CDR1 is TSWWSYY and CDR2 is QGS. CDR3 sequence (DNA): TGTGCTCTTGGGGAACCCTTCCTCTCGTACTGGGGGATACTGGGACTCATCTTT. Translation gives CALGEPFLSYWGILGLIF.

Worth noting for this clone: Just one base apart from a much larger clone, this may be a read error. The same CDR3 also results from other DNA sequences found in this sample. The gene calls are TRDV1 and TRDJ2; D tentatively reads TRDD2 or TRDD3 (5 bases each). The germline gives CDR1 TSWWSYY, CDR2 QGS. CDR3 size: 16 residues. The CDR3 region has the DNA TGTGCTCTTGGATGGCTGGTGGGGCCTACTGCAGCACAACTCTTCTTC. This sequence encodes CALGWLVGPTAAQLFF.

Comments on this clone: Given a far larger clone just one base away, this is likely a sequencing read error. V is TRDV1 and J is TRDJ3; 10 nucleotides match TRDD3. Germline V gives CDR1 TSWWSYY, CDR2 QGS. The junction had 14 bases not matched to a gene; V was cut back by 0 bases and J by 3 bases. The CDR3 is made up of 22 amino acids. In nucleotides, the CDR3 is TGTGCTCTTGGGGAACTAATGGACCCCTACCCTGGGGGATACTGGGACACCCGACAGATGTTTTTC. It encodes CALGELMDPYPGGYWDTRQMFF.

Turning to this clone: With a much larger clone just one base away, this may be a read error. The same CDR3 is also encoded by other DNA sequences in this sample. The genes are TRDV1 and TRDJ1; D may be TRDD3 (5 bases). The CDR3 is 17 residues long. CDR1 TSWWSYY and CDR2 QGS come from the germline V gene. CDR3 protein: CALGANARNWYTDKLIF. DNA for the CDR3: TGCGCTCTTGGGGCGAACGCGAGGAACTGGTACACCGATAAACTCATCTTT.

There are a few counts of this clone. The V gene is TRDV1, the J gene TRDJ1, with 8 nucleotides matching TRDD3. The CDR3 sequence is 17 residues long. Trimming took 1 base from V and 1 from J; bases not matched to a gene: 8. Germline assignment: CDR1 TSWWSYY and CDR2 QGS. CDR3 coding DNA: TGTGCTCTTGGGGAACCGGATACTGGGGGTCCCACCGATAAACTCATCTTT. Translation: CALGEPDTGGPTDKLIF.

The sample holds a few counts of this clone. V gene TRDV1 combines with J gene TRDJ3; D call uncertain. In germline, CDR1 is TSWWSYY, CDR2 QGS. Trimming shortened V by 3 bases and J by 2 bases, and 17 bases separated the two germline ends. CDR3 size: 19 residues. The CDR3 sequence is CALGEGLGPDPWDTRQMFF. The CDR3 DNA sequence: TGTGCTCTTGGGGAGGGGCTTGGACCCGACCCCTGGGACACCCGACAGATGTTTTTC.

Of note for this clone: With a much larger clone just one base away, this may be a read error. The chain couples TRDV1 to TRDJ1; perhaps TRDD2 as D (6 bases). V lost 2 bases to trimming and J lost 0 bases, with 34 bases between them. Germline assignment: CDR1 TSWWSYY and CDR2 QGS. The CDR3 contains 23 residues. CDR3: CALGEVPSNPRPAEPKYTDKLIF. In DNA, the CDR3 is TGTGCTCTTGGGGAAGTCCCTTCCAACCCCCGCCCAGCGGAGCCGAAGTACACCGATAAACTCATCTTT.

A word on this clone: A read error may explain this, as a much larger clone is one base away. The V and J genes are TRDV1 and TRDJ1, with D unclear. The CDR3 is 17 amino acids. V was trimmed by 6 bases and J by 0 bases, leaving 20 bases between them. Germline-derived CDR1 and CDR2 are TSWWSYY and QGS. The CDR3 nucleotides are TGTGCTCTTGGCCCTGAGGTTTCCCCCCTTTACACCGATAAACTCATCTTT. Translated: CALGPEVSPLYTDKLIF.

This clone rates as large. Other DNA sequences within the sample encode an identical CDR3. The V call is TRAV29/DV5, the J call TRDJ1, with 12 bases aligning to TRDD3. The V segment lost 0 bases and the J segment 0 bases; nucleotides outside the gene matches: 9. CDR3 length: 18 amino acids. Germline values: CDR1 NSMFDY, CDR2 ISSIKDK. In nucleotides, the CDR3 is TGTGCAGCAAGCGTATCCTACTGGGGGATACCTTACACCGATAAACTCATCTTT. It is translated as CAASVSYWGIPYTDKLIF. Full variable domain (remainder filled in from reference TRAV29/DV5 and TRDJ1): DQQVKQNSPSLSVQEGRISILNCDYTNSMFDYFLWYKKYPAEGPTFLISISSIKDKNEDGRFTVFLNKSAKHLSLHIVPSQPGDSAVYFCAASVSYWGIPYTDKLIFGKGTRVTVEP.

By proportion, this clone is large (0.1 to 1%). At the DNA level, this CDR3 is encoded by other sequences in the same sample as well. V is TRDV2 and J is TRDJ1; 8 bases map to TRDD3. Trimming took 3 bases from V and 0 from J; bases not matched to a gene: 5. The CDR3 sequence is 15 residues long. Per the germline V gene, CDR1 is GEAIGNYY and CDR2 is EKD. For the CDR3, the DNA is TGTGCCTGTGACCCGGGACTGGGGGACACCGATAAACTCATCTTT. The encoded protein is CACDPGLGDTDKLIF.

By share of the sample, this clone is medium-sized. The chain is built from TRDV1 and TRDJ1, with 8 bases lining up with TRDD3. CDR1 and CDR2 (germline): TSWWSYY, QGS. V gave up 1 base and J gave up 2 bases; unmatched junction bases: 9. The CDR3 runs 17 residues. CDR3 in DNA: TGTGCTCTTGGGGAACGCGGCTGGGGGAAGGATACCGATAAACTCATCTTT. It codes for CALGERGWGKDTDKLIF.

In regard to this clone: A much larger clone differs from this one at a single base, so this may be a read error. The chain is built from TRDV1 and TRDJ1; D not resolved. The CDR3 is made up of 17 amino acids. Trimming took 1 base from V and 6 from J, leaving 21 bases between them. Germline V lookup: CDR1 TSWWSYY, CDR2 QGS. CDR3 amino acids: CALGERNSGSVTYKLIF. Written as DNA, the CDR3 is TGTGCTCTTGGGGAACGGAACTCCGGATCTGTAACCTATAAACTCATCTTT.

This clone ranks as large. CDR3 sequence reads: CALGEVVLSTGGYGSDKLIF. The CDR3 DNA follows: TGTGCTCTTGGGGAAGTAGTGCTCTCCACTGGGGGATACGGGTCCGATAAACTCATCTTT. The chain carries TRDV1 and TRDJ1, with 13 bases identical to TRDD3. V shed 2 bases, J shed 3 bases, and the junction held 15 bases outside the gene matches. Germline CDR1 reads TSWWSYY; CDR2 reads QGS. This CDR3 region has 20 residues.

V is TRDV1 and J is TRDJ1, with a possible D match to TRDD3 (6 bases). V shed 0 bases and J shed 0 bases, with 26 bases lying between them. Germline CDR1 is TSWWSYY and CDR2 is QGS. This CDR3 is built from 21 residues. The DNA of the CDR3 is TGTGCTCTTGGGGAACTCCATCCGGATCGGGGGACACACGTGTACACCGATAAACTCATCTTT. Protein product: CALGELHPDRGTHVYTDKLIF.

In the case of this clone: TCRdb lists the protein of a much larger clone for this DNA, which differs at residue 18, so this is likely a read error; the protein given here is translated from the DNA itself. This chain uses TRDV2 with TRDJ3, with 10 positions matching TRDD3. CDR1 is GEAIGNYY, CDR2 EKD, per germline. The CDR3 loop spans 19 amino acids. The CDR3 DNA is TGTGCCTGTGACACCGTTCTGGGGGATAGCTCCTGGGACACCCGACAGATGATTTTC. This codes for CACDTVLGDSSWDTRQMIF.

By frequency in the sample, this clone is medium-sized. The rearrangement joins TRDV1 to TRDJ1; 12 bases align to TRDD3. The V and J ends lost 5 bases and 0 bases, in that order; junction bases with no gene match: 34. Germline CDR1 is TSWWSYY and CDR2 is QGS. The length of the CDR3 is 26 residues. CDR3 sequence: CALGTREGGGHNDLDWGILYTDKLIF. CDR3 DNA: TGTGCTCTTGGGACCAGGGAGGGAGGGGGACACAACGACTTGGACTGGGGGATACTGTACACCGATAAACTCATCTTT.

In the case of this clone: A read error is possible here, since a much larger clone lies one base away. V and J are TRDV2 and TRDJ1; TRDD3 matches 7 bases. J lost 0 bases, V lost 0 bases, and 3 bases had no gene match. This CDR3 comprises 15 residues. Germline values: CDR1 GEAIGNYY, CDR2 EKD. The CDR3 region is CACDTRIRYTDKLIF. In DNA, the CDR3 is TGTGCCTGTGACACCAGGATACGGTACACCGATAAACTCATCTTT.